A single sample gave rise to the 17 T cell receptor beta chains below, sequenced in a study of blood T cell repertoires in COVID-19. Some clones are missing from TCRdb's copy, which holds only in-frame ones; the method was immunoSEQ multiplex PCR. The sample gives 250,000 to 300,000 clones, approximately 90% of which show up once; 2.3% is in the top ten. The specimen sequenced was PBMCs or T cells enriched from blood (not recorded which). The receptors originated from a woman aged 40 to 50 with acute COVID-19.

The V call is TRBV6-5, the J call TRBJ2-5; no reliable D call. In germline, CDR1 is MNHEY, CDR2 SVGAGI. The CDR3 loop spans 13 amino acids. V was cut by 2 bases and J by 2 bases, with 6 bases left in between. For the CDR3, the DNA is TGTGCCAGCAGTTACCGGTGGCAAGAGACCCAGTACTTC. This translates into CASSYRWQETQYF.

The chain recombines TRBV19 with TRBJ2-1; D unclear. The CDR3 is made up of 14 amino acids. CDR1 and CDR2 (germline): LNHDA, SQIVND (reference sequence). The V gene lost 3 bases and the J gene lost 10 bases, with 16 bases spanning the gap. Written as DNA, the CDR3 is TGTGCCAGTAGTATGTCCCCTAGACGGCCAGAGCAGTTCTTC. Amino acids: CASSMSPRRPEQFF.

The chain couples TRBV9 to TRBJ1-1, with TRBD1 identical over 8 bases. The CDR3 runs 15 residues. Germline CDR1 and CDR2: SGDLS and YYNGEE. V lost 4 bases, J lost 4 bases, and 9 bases stayed unmatched. The CDR3 nucleotides read TGTGCCAGCAGCTCCAACAGGGGGTTTAGCACTGAAGCTTTCTTT. Its translation: CASSSNRGFSTEAFF.

This clone was seen just once. The rearrangement links TRBV6-5 to TRBJ1-5; 8 positions agree with TRBD1. CDR3 length equals 15 residues. Germline assignment: CDR1 MNHEY and CDR2 SVGAGI. V shed 2 bases, J shed 5 bases, and the junction held 5 bases outside the gene matches. The CDR3 loop is CASSYRQGAYQPQHF. In DNA, the CDR3 is TGTGCCAGCAGTTACCGGCAGGGGGCTTATCAGCCCCAGCATTTT.

This rearrangement joins TRBV19 to TRBJ1-2, with D maybe TRBD1 (5 bases). Trimming shortened V by 5 bases and J by 2 bases, and 9 bases separated the two germline ends. Germline V CDR1 and CDR2: LNHDA, SQIVND (reference sequence). The CDR3 totals 13 residues. CDR3 sequence: CASSPQGNYGYTF. The DNA for the CDR3 is TGTGCCAGTAGTCCTCAGGGCAACTATGGCTACACCTTC. The full variable domain, with the rest looked up from reference TRBV19 and TRBJ1-2, is DGGITQSPKYLFRKEGQNVTLSCEQNLNHDAMYWYRQDPGQGLRLIYYSQIVNDFQKGDIAEGYSVSREKKESFPLTVTSAQKNPTAFYLCASSPQGNYGYTFGSGTRLTVV.

The chain employs TRBV19 and TRBJ1-2, with D uncertain. V was trimmed by 1 base and J by 4 bases, leaving 19 bases between them. This CDR3 is 17 amino acids long. The germline gives CDR1 LNHDA, CDR2 SQIVND (reference sequence). Here the CDR3 reads CASSIGPWAGQTYGYTF. In nucleotides, the CDR3 is TGTGCCAGTAGTATAGGCCCCTGGGCAGGCCAAACCTATGGCTACACCTTC. The full variable domain, its missing parts supplied by reference TRBV19 and TRBJ1-2, is DGGITQSPKYLFRKEGQNVTLSCEQNLNHDAMYWYRQDPGQGLRLIYYSQIVNDFQKGDIAEGYSVSREKKESFPLTVTSAQKNPTAFYLCASSIGPWAGQTYGYTFGSGTRLTVV.

This clone showed up just once. This chain joins TRBV5-5 and TRBJ2-3, with no clear D. This CDR3 region has 14 residues. Trimming removed 0 bases at V and 0 bases at J, with 5 bases between. CDR1 and CDR2 from the germline V gene are SGHKS and YYEKEE (reference sequence). CDR3 in amino acids: CASSLVRSTDTQYF. The CDR3 nucleotides are TGTGCCAGCAGCTTGGTGCGTAGCACAGATACGCAGTATTTT.

This clone was seen more than once but under ten times. The chain combines TRBV4-1 with TRBJ1-1; 9 positions match TRBD1. The J segment lost 7 bases and the V segment lost 0 bases, leaving 6 bases of the junction unmatched. Germline V CDR1 and CDR2: MGHRA, YSYEKL. The CDR3 is 15 amino acids. Here the CDR3 reads CASSQDYRGLFEAFF. CDR3 DNA sequence: TGCGCCAGCAGCCAAGATTACAGGGGGCTTTTTGAAGCTTTCTTT.

As DNA, the CDR3 is TGTGCCAGTAGTCAGGACAGCCGCATGAACACTGAAGCTTTCTTT. This translates into CASSQDSRMNTEAFF. The V call is TRBV19, the J call TRBJ1-1, with D possibly being TRBD1 (6 bases). The CDR3 sequence is 15 residues long. V was clipped by 5 bases and J by 0 bases, with 13 bases between them. Germline CDR1 LNHDA, CDR2 SQIVND (reference sequence). Together with reference TRBV19 and TRBJ1-1, the CDR3 gives the full variable domain: DGGITQSPKYLFRKEGQNVTLSCEQNLNHDAMYWYRQDPGQGLRLIYYSQIVNDFQKGDIAEGYSVSREKKESFPLTVTSAQKNPTAFYLCASSQDSRMNTEAFFGQGTRLTVV.

V usage is TRBV7-8 and J usage is TRBJ2-7; TRBD2 matches 10 bases. Germline V gene lookup returns CDR1 SGHVS and CDR2 FQNEAQ. Unmatched junction bases numbered 1, after V lost 6 bases and J lost 2 bases. The CDR3 has 13 residues. CDR3 DNA: TGTGCCAGCAGGGGACTAGCGACCTACGAGCAGTACTTC. Amino acids: CASRGLATYEQYF.

V usage is TRBV29-1 and J usage is TRBJ2-1; TRBD2 matches 8 bases. This CDR3 has 14 residues. Germline trimming cut 0 bases from V and 6 bases from J; bases unmatched to any gene: 4. Germline V gene data show CDR1 as SQVTM and CDR2 as ANQGSEA. CDR3 DNA: TGCAGCGTTGAAGATCGGGGGGGATTCAATGAGCAGTTCTTC. Translating gives CSVEDRGGFNEQFF.

The chain combines TRBV4-1 with TRBJ2-7; 8 nucleotides match TRBD1. Germline loops: CDR1 MGHRA, CDR2 YSYEKL. The ends lost 3 bases at V and 2 bases at J; junction bases unmatched: 6. This CDR3 contains 15 residues. The CDR3 nucleotides read TGCGCCAGCAGCCAGACAGGGGTCGGGGCCTACGAGCAGTACTTC. Amino acids: CASSQTGVGAYEQYF.

This clone was seen just once. The V gene is TRBV14, the J gene TRBJ1-2; TRBD1 might be the D (5 bases). The CDR3 has 15 amino acids. The V end lost 4 bases, the J end lost 4 bases, and 16 bases lay between the germline ends. CDR1 is SGHDN and CDR2 is FVKESK in the germline V gene. CDR3 protein: CASSPLAGPAYGYTF. In nucleotides, the CDR3 is TGTGCCAGCAGCCCCCTGGCAGGGCCAGCCTATGGCTACACCTTC.

This clone was observed once. The V gene is TRBV7-9, the J gene TRBJ2-3, with D uncertain. CDR3 size: 14 residues. V lost 3 bases, J lost 4 bases, and 11 bases lay in between. Germline values: CDR1 SEHNR, CDR2 FQNEAQ (reference sequence). CDR3 nucleotides: TGTGCCAGCAGCTTCACGTACGGTGCAGATACGCAGTATTTT. This encodes CASSFTYGADTQYF.

The table lists this clone with a few counts. The chain recombines TRBV3-1 (or the pseudogene TRBV3-2) with TRBJ2-7; 9 bases align to TRBD2. The CDR3 has 16 residues. Trimming cost V 0 bases and J 2 bases; bases outside gene matches: 5. The V gene's germline CDR1 is LGHDT and CDR2 YNNKEL (reference sequence). CDR3 DNA sequence: TGTGCCAGCAGCCAAGAATCGTCTAGCGGGACCTACGAGCAGTACTTC. Its translation is CASSQESSSGTYEQYF.

The chain is built from TRBV19 and TRBJ1-3; 8 bases align to TRBD1. The CDR3 is made up of 14 amino acids. CDR1 LNHDA and CDR2 SQIVND come from the germline V gene (reference sequence). The V gene end was trimmed by 5 bases and the J gene end by 4 bases; junction bases not matched to a gene: 4. CDR3 in DNA: TGTGCCAGTAGTGCGCGGGACAGGGGAAACACCATATATTTT. This codes for CASSARDRGNTIYF.

J is TRBJ1-6 and V is TRBV7-9; unclear D gene. Trimming left V 6 bases short and J 5 bases short, with 8 bases between. The CDR3 length is 13 residues. CDR1 is SEHNR, CDR2 FQNEAQ, per germline (reference sequence). The CDR3 DNA reads TGTGCCAGCAGTAGAGGAGATAATTCACCCCTCCACTTT. Translated, it gives CASSRGDNSPLHF.